The clone carrying this T cell receptor (beta chain) has just a few counts. Preparation of the TCRbeta library involved a method that used unique molecular identifiers. TCRdb recomputed calls from the PCR reads with MiXCR, one row per CDR3 protein. The sample lists some 110,000 distinct CDR3 sequences, 10% to 13% occurring once. V lost 4 bases and J 2 bases, leaving 13 bases between the germline ends. Germline V gives CDR1 SGHRS, CDR2 YFSETQ. There are 14 residues in the CDR3. The sample is drawn from a study of T-cell reconstitution after alpha-beta-depleted transplantation in children. The specimen was PBMCs, collected before TCRalphabeta/CD19-depleted stem cell transplant. The receptor was isolated from a boy aged 2 to 10 with acute lymphoblastic leukemia, due to receive a stem cell transplant. The chain employs TRBV5-1 and TRBJ2-7; D may be TRBD1 (6 bases). Here the CDR3 reads CASSPDPGAYEQYF. The CDR3 DNA sequence: TGCGCCAGCAGCCCTGACCCAGGGGCCTACGAGCAGTACTTC. Variable domain in full (rest from reference TRBV5-1 and TRBJ2-7): KAGVTQTPRYLIKTRGQQVTLSCSPISGHRSVSWYQQTPGQGLQFLFEYFSETQRNKGNFPGRFSGRQFSNSRSEMNVSTLELGDSALYLCASSPDPGAYEQYFGPGTRLTVT.